This section outlines one T cell receptor beta chain sequence together with its context. What it recognizes is unknown. Other DNA sequences in the sample encode the same CDR3. Produced via immunoSEQ multiplex PCR; TCRdb's table is partial and in-frame only. This sample has some 1,400,000 clones, with around 97% found just once. Healthy HIV-negative adults without recent acute infections or vaccinations served as donors. The study separated CD4+ cells into CD45RA+ naive and CD45RA-negative memory subsets. The source of the sample is a study of shared clonotypes between healthy human individuals. Findings and limits, study-wide: Clonotype sharing across four donors was observed for about 4.8% of naive CD4 clonotypes. All-four-donor shared clonotypes had higher generation probabilities than non-shared clonotypes did.

V shed 3 bases and J shed 0 bases, with 8 bases lying between them. Germline CDR1 is SGHVS and CDR2 is FQNEAQ. This CDR3 is built from 15 residues. The sequencing sample was made of naive CD4+ T cells sorted from blood. Subset in this sample: CD45RA+ positively selected. The clonotype originates from a man aged 25 to 40 in good health. The chain combines TRBV7-8 with TRBJ2-2; possible D gene TRBD1, 6 bases. CDR3: CASSLGHANTGELFF. DNA of the CDR3: TGTGCCAGCAGCTTGGGACACGCGAACACCGGGGAGCTGTTTTTT.